This is a list of T cell receptor beta chains from one sample in a study of blood T cell repertoires in COVID-19. This table comes from immunoSEQ multiplex PCR, and its TCRdb copy is limited to in-frame clones, with some not included. The table shows about 180,000 clones, with about four fifths occurring only once. The sequenced sample consisted of peripheral blood. These receptor sequences come from a man between 65 and 85 years old with active or convalescent COVID-19. The CDR3 runs from the conserved cysteine through the conserved F or W. The D gene is left open where the match is weak. Only part of the rows carry a size: once, few, many, or a class if the clone is expanded.

-,-,TRBV4-3,TRBJ2-3,CASSQSTGDTQYF,TGCGCCAGCAGCCAAAGCACGGGGGATACGCAGTATTTT
TRBD2,-,TRBV2,TRBJ2-1,CASSVRLAGGPKEQFF,TGTGCCAGCAGTGTCCGGCTAGCGGGAGGGCCAAAAGAGCAGTTCTTC
-,-,TRBV5-4,TRBJ2-7,CASSFSVAGAGYEQYF,TGTGCCAGCAGCTTTAGTGTGGCAGGGGCCGGATACGAGCAGTACTTC
TRBD2,-,TRBV30,TRBJ2-6,CAWGGGDSSGANVLTF,TGTGCCTGGGGGGGAGGGGATAGCTCTGGGGCCAACGTCCTGACTTTC
TRBD2,-,TRBV3-1/TRBV3-2,TRBJ2-1,CASSLGLAGVGEQFF,TGTGCCAGCAGCCTAGGACTAGCGGGAGTAGGGGAGCAGTTCTTC
-,-,TRBV3-1/TRBV3-2,TRBJ2-1,CASAASDSYNEQFF,TGTGCCAGCGCTGCTAGCGATAGCTACAATGAGCAGTTCTTC
-,-,TRBV19,TRBJ2-4,CASSETGYITDIQYF,TGTGCCAGTAGCGAGACGGGTTACATCACGGACATTCAGTACTTC
-,few,TRBV9,TRBJ2-7,CASSVGDNSYEQYF,TGTGCCAGCAGCGTAGGGGACAACTCCTACGAGCAGTACTTC
TRBD2,-,TRBV11-3,TRBJ2-5,CASSLGLAGGRETQYF,TGTGCCAGCAGCCTCGGACTAGCGGGGGGACGAGAGACCCAGTACTTC
TRBD2,-,TRBV29-1,TRBJ2-1,CSGLQLANEQFF,TGCAGCGGACTCCAACTAGCGAATGAGCAGTTCTTC
-,few,TRBV6-6,TRBJ1-1,CASRPTFEAPLSF,TGTGCCAGCAGGCCTACGTTTGAGGCGCCACTGAGTTTT
-,-,TRBV28,TRBJ1-1,CASSLAAGLDTEAFF,TGTGCCAGCAGTTTAGCGGCAGGGTTGGACACTGAAGCTTTCTTT
-,once,TRBV30,TRBJ1-2,CAWSAVGPAYGYTF,TGTGCCTGGAGTGCGGTGGGCCCCGCCTATGGCTACACCTTC
-,-,TRBV6-5,TRBJ2-5,CASSLVRGETQYF,TGTGCCAGCAGTTTAGTGCGGGGAGAGACCCAGTACTTC
-,-,TRBV5-4,TRBJ2-1,CASSLDRINEQFF,TGTGCCAGCAGCCTTGACAGGATCAATGAGCAGTTCTTC
-,-,TRBV7-9,TRBJ2-7,CASSFSGAYEQYF,TGTGCCAGCAGCTTCTCCGGGGCCTACGAGCAGTACTTC
TRBD2,-,TRBV7-9,TRBJ2-1,CASSLAGGASWEQFF,TGTGCCAGCAGCTTAGCGGGAGGGGCTTCATGGGAGCAGTTCTTC
-,once,TRBV19,TRBJ1-1,CASQAPPFF,TGTGCCTCCCAGGCCCCTCCTTTCTTT
-,-,TRBV7-2,TRBJ2-2,CASSPGGSWGELFF,TGTGCCAGCAGCCCCGGTGGTTCTTGGGGGGAGCTGTTTTTT
-,-,TRBV18,TRBJ2-7,CASSLARSYEQYF,TGTGCCAGCTCACTGGCCAGGTCCTACGAGCAGTACTTC
TRBD2,-,TRBV30,TRBJ2-5,CAWGEGSGERVGETQYF,TGTGCCTGGGGGGAGGGTAGCGGGGAACGGGTTGGAGAGACCCAGTACTTC
TRBD1,-,TRBV3-1/TRBV3-2,TRBJ1-3,CASSQVSGGAWRIGNTIYF,TGTGCCAGCAGCCAAGTATCAGGGGGCGCGTGGAGAATAGGAAACACCATATATTTT
-,-,TRBV6-2/TRBV6-3,TRBJ2-2,CASSYPPGGGGSTGELFF,TGTGCCAGCAGTTACCCCCCGGGAGGGGGCGGGAGCACCGGGGAGCTGTTTTTT
-,few,TRBV5-6,TRBJ1-1,CASSYRAQAFF,TGTGCCAGCAGCTACAGGGCCCAAGCTTTCTTT
-,once,TRBV14,TRBJ1-5,CASSPRDWNQPQHF,TGTGCCAGCAGCCCCCGGGACTGGAATCAGCCCCAGCATTTT
TRBD1,-,TRBV27,TRBJ2-7,CASSPGTGIGYEQYF,TGTGCCAGCAGTCCCGGGACAGGGATCGGCTACGAGCAGTACTTC
-,once,TRBV12-3/TRBV12-4,TRBJ1-4,CASSDRPNEKLFF,TGTGCCAGCAGTGACAGACCTAATGAAAAACTGTTTTTT
-,once,TRBV2,TRBJ2-2,CASSGLGSTGPTGELFF,TGTGCCAGCAGTGGGTTAGGTTCGACAGGTCCTACCGGGGAGCTGTTTTTT
TRBD1,-,TRBV6-5,TRBJ2-7,CASRLGQGPYEQYF,TGTGCCAGCAGACTCGGACAGGGCCCCTACGAGCAGTACTTC
-,-,TRBV7-9,TRBJ1-1,CASSLWQGNTEAFF,TGTGCCAGCAGCTTATGGCAGGGGAACACTGAAGCTTTCTTT
-,-,TRBV7-9,TRBJ2-1,CASSLNSAGPYNEQFF,TGTGCCAGCAGCTTAAATTCTGCGGGACCCTACAATGAGCAGTTCTTC
TRBD1,-,TRBV6-5,TRBJ1-1,CASSYSQGVRTEAFF,TGTGCCAGCAGTTACTCTCAGGGGGTTAGGACTGAAGCTTTCTTT
-,-,TRBV6-4,TRBJ2-3,CASSDKGISTDTQYF,TGTGCCAGCAGTGACAAGGGGATTAGCACAGATACGCAGTATTTT
-,-,TRBV5-6,TRBJ1-2,CASSFQGEPLYGYTF,TGTGCCAGCAGCTTCCAAGGGGAACCACTCTATGGCTACACCTTC
-,-,TRBV9,TRBJ2-7,CASSVGGLSSYEQYF,TGTGCCAGCAGCGTAGGTGGACTGAGCTCCTACGAGCAGTACTTC
TRBD2,-,TRBV20-1,TRBJ2-1,CSASRAGNEQFF,TGCAGTGCTAGTCGAGCGGGGAATGAGCAGTTCTTC
TRBD1,-,TRBV30,TRBJ2-2,CAWRDRAAGELFF,TGTGCCTGGAGGGACAGGGCAGCCGGGGAGCTGTTTTTT
TRBD2,few,TRBV25-1,TRBJ2-3,CASSEFGLADTQYF,TGTGCCAGCAGTGAATTTGGACTAGCAGATACGCAGTATTTT
-,-,TRBV7-2,TRBJ2-2,CASGSRINTGELFF,TGTGCCAGCGGTAGCAGAATAAACACCGGGGAGCTGTTTTTT
TRBD1,-,TRBV5-1,TRBJ2-1,CASSKRSTGKGNEQFF,TGCGCCAGCAGCAAGAGGTCGACAGGGAAGGGGAATGAGCAGTTCTTC
-,-,TRBV30,TRBJ2-3,CAWSVVDTQYF,TGTGCCTGGAGTGTCGTAGATACGCAGTATTTT
TRBD2,-,TRBV5-1,TRBJ2-7,CASSLASGTPYEQYF,TGCGCCAGCAGCTTGGCTAGCGGGACCCCCTACGAGCAGTACTTC
TRBD2,few,TRBV3-1/TRBV3-2,TRBJ2-1,CASSPGLAGAQFF,TGTGCCAGCAGCCCCGGACTAGCGGGGGCACAGTTCTTC
TRBD1,-,TRBV5-1,TRBJ2-1,CASSWQGANNEQFF,TGCGCCAGCAGCTGGCAGGGGGCTAACAATGAGCAGTTCTTC
-,-,TRBV21-1,TRBJ1-5,CASSFQGACNQPQHF,TGTGCCAGCAGCTTTCAGGGGGCCTGCAATCAGCCCCAGCATTTT
TRBD1,-,TRBV2,TRBJ2-7,CASRTGTASYEQYF,TGTGCCAGCAGAACCGGGACAGCCTCCTACGAGCAGTACTTC
-,-,TRBV27,TRBJ1-5,CASSLTGNSWSQPQHF,TGTGCCAGCAGTTTAACAGGGAATAGCTGGAGTCAGCCCCAGCATTTT
-,-,TRBV5-8,TRBJ2-3,CASSLDSPSDTQYF,TGTGCCAGCAGCCTGGACAGCCCGTCGGATACGCAGTATTTT
-,-,TRBV6-5,TRBJ1-5,CASSPSGEYQPQHF,TGTGCCAGCAGTCCGAGCGGGGAATATCAGCCCCAGCATTTT
-,once,TRBV18,TRBJ1-4,CASRTLGAPNEKLFF,TGTGCCAGCCGCACACTTGGGGCGCCCAATGAAAAACTGTTTTTT